In its sample, the clone carrying this T cell receptor beta chain was seen a few times. Its antigen is currently unknown. CD4+ T cells that had been cultured provided DNA sequenced with the Oncomine TCR Beta short-read assay. MiXCR was run by TCRdb on the PCR reads, yielding one entry per CDR3 protein. Among some 15,000 distinct CDR3 sequences listed, about a third were seen once. The record originates from a study of vaccination and CD4 T cells after COVID-19. Treatment meaning: roughly nine-day PBMC culture with coronavirus spike peptide pools or control peptides (ViraFEST assay). There are 13 residues in the CDR3. V dropped 5 bases and J dropped 4 bases, with 11 bases sitting between them. CDR1 is SGHTA and CDR2 is FQGNSA in the germline V gene.

J is TRBJ1-2 and V is TRBV7-2; no reliable D call. The material sequenced was cultured CD4+ T cells from blood. This TCR was recovered from a human donor with COVID-19. For the CDR3, the DNA is TGTGCCAGCAGCCCTGTGGGGATCTATGGCTACACCTTC. This codes for CASSPVGIYGYTF.